This TCR beta chain was sequenced during a study of T cells after yellow fever vaccination (dated by TCRdb to about 2019). As for the study more broadly: The SMART-Seq v4 Ultra Low Input RNA kit was used to prepare libraries from fractions with low cell numbers. To follow T-cell clones before and after primary and booster YFV17D yellow fever vaccination, bulk TCR alpha and beta repertoires were sequenced over time. Blood was drawn at multiple timepoints before and after primary and secondary immunization, with bulk PBMC replicates and cell subsets isolated. Two healthy male donors, one aged 18 to 30 and one aged 30 to 40 years, were included in the cohort.

For sequencing, an Illumina NovaSeq 6000 was employed. TCR cDNA was made using 5'RACE template switching, a step that added a universal primer site and unique molecular identifiers. Priming for cDNA synthesis came from both the TCR alpha and TCR beta constant segments. Library amplification used two PCR steps, and the second PCR step added sample barcodes and sequencing adapters. Sequencing of libraries was done on Illumina HiSeq 2500 (2x100 bp) or NovaSeq (2x150 bp). Under the source paper's analysis protocol: Demultiplexing of reads and collapsing into UMI consensus sequences were performed with MIGEC, and V(D)J alignment was carried out with MiXCR. Vaccine-responding clonotypes were identified with edgeR using replicate PBMC samples, with FDR below 0.01 and a log2 fold change above 5 up to day 15 being required. Each bulk clonotype was labeled CD4 or CD8 based on which sequenced repertoire, CD4 or CD8, contained the clonotype at higher abundance. In-frame beta chains were kept once TCRdb had trimmed the public reads at Q25 with fastp and called clones with MiXCR. Each entry is one CDR3 protein sequence, shown with its most common DNA and genes. None of the V and J calls come from the authors' own analysis; TCRdb made them. The sample table shows about 300,000 distinct CDR3 sequences, and almost 4% are seen once. Of the sample, 24% falls within the top ten clones.

Germline trimming: 5 bases from V, 3 bases from J; junction bases outside gene matches: 7. CDR1 and CDR2, looked up from the germline V gene, are MDHEN and SYDVKM. The CDR3 measures 15 amino acids from cysteine to valine. Left in the record is the CDR3 DNA by itself, 45 bases read in frame from the first base. Paper-wide results and their limitations: Computational filtering was required because FACS-sorted repertoires could contain abundant contaminating clonotypes from the bulk population. After the booster, most clones that had expanded after primary vaccination were detected again (approximately 96% of CD4 and roughly nine tenths of CD8), suggesting broad maintenance of memory. Compared with the primary T-cell response, the secondary T-cell response was weaker but faster, peaking on day 5 rather than day 15. The study included only a couple of donors, which limits how far the findings can be generalized. A small share of clonotypes was detected in both CD4 and CD8 compartments, with the overlap likely arising from convergent recombination.

Explained via the paper, the treatment or condition label denotes: live attenuated yellow fever vaccine strain. At every blood-draw timepoint, two biological replicates of bulk PBMCs were collected. PBMCs were isolated from peripheral blood using a standard Ficoll-Paque protocol. TriZol was used to extract RNA from bulk PBMCs, from CD4 and CD8 fractions, and from dextramer-positive and dextramer-negative fractions. Note on this clonotype: Its antigen has not been determined. Within one base of it there is no much larger clone, and no base qualities were kept.

Recombination linked TRBV28 to TRBJ2-7, with TRBD2 identical over 10 junction bases. This material consisted of PBMCs, taken 5 days after the yellow fever booster vaccination. This receptor was identified in a man aged 18 to 30 who received the YFV17D yellow fever vaccine. The CDR3 protein sequence reads: CASSPLAGDHYEQYV. The DNA reads TGTGCCAGCAGTCCCCTAGCGGGGGACCACTACGAGCAGTACGTC.